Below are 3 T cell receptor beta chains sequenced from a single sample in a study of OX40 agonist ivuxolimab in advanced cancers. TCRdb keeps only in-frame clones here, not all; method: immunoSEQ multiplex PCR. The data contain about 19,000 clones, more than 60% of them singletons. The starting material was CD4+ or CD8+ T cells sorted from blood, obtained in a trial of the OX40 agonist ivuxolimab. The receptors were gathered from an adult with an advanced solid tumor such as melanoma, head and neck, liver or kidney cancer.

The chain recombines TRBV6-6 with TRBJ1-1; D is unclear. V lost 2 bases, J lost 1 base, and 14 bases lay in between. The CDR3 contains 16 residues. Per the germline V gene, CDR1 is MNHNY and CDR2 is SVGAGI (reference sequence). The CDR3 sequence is CASSYGWAGPNTEAFF. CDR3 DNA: TGTGCCAGCAGTTACGGATGGGCAGGACCGAACACTGAAGCTTTCTTT.

For the CDR3, the DNA is TGTGCCAGCAGTTACTTTCCGGAAGGTACCAACGAGCAGTACTTC. Translated, it gives CASSYFPEGTNEQYF. V and J are TRBV6-5 and TRBJ2-7; D unclear. CDR3 length: 15 amino acids. Germline-derived CDR1 and CDR2 are MNHEY and SVGAGI. The V end lost 1 base, the J end lost 5 bases, and 15 bases lay between the germline ends.

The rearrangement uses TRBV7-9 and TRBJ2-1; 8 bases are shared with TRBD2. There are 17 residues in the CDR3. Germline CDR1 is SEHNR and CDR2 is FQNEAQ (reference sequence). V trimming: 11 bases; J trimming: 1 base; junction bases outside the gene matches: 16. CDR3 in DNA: TGTGCCCTTTGGTCCGGGCGGGAGGCTAATTCCTACAATGAGCAGTTCTTC. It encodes CALWSGREANSYNEQFF.